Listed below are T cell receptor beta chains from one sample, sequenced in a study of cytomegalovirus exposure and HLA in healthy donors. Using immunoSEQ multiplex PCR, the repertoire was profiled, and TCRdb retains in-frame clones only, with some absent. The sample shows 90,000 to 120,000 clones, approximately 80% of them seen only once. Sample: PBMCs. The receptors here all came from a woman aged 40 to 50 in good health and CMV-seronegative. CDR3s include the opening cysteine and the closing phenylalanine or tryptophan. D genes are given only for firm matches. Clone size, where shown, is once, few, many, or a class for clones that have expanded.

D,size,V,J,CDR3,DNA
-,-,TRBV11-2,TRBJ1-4,CASSQGYNEKLFF,TGTGCCAGCAGCCAGGGTTATAATGAAAAACTGTTTTTT
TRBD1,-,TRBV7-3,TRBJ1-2,CASSSRQGPNYGYTF,TGTGCCAGCAGCTCCCGACAGGGACCTAACTATGGCTACACCTTC
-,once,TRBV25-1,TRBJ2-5,CASSASQETQYF,TGTGCCAGCAGTGCCTCGCAAGAGACCCAGTACTTC
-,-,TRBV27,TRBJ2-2,CASSLQGRWTGELFF,TGTGCCAGCAGTTTACAAGGGAGGTGGACCGGGGAGCTGTTTTTT
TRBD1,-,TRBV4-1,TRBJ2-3,CASSLQRGGPDTQYF,TGCGCCAGCAGCCTCCAAAGAGGGGGCCCAGATACGCAGTATTTT
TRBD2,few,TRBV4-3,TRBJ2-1,CASSQDQREALSYNEQFF,TGCGCCAGCAGCCAAGATCAGCGGGAGGCCCTCTCCTACAATGAGCAGTTCTTC
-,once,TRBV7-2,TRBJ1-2,CASSLTYDSNYGYTF,TGTGCCAGCAGCCTTACTTATGACAGCAACTATGGCTACACCTTC
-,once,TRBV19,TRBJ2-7,CASSIKSGYEQYF,TGTGCCAGTAGTATAAAATCCGGCTACGAGCAGTACTTC
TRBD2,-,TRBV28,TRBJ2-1,CASSFPRTSGRYNEQFF,TGTGCCAGCAGTTTTCCGCGGACTAGCGGGAGGTACAATGAGCAGTTCTTC
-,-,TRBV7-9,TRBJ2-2,CASSFRGTNTGELFF,TGTGCCAGCAGCTTCCGAGGCACGAACACCGGGGAGCTGTTTTTT
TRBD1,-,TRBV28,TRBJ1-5,CASSSGGPGAYQPQHF,TGTGCCAGCAGTTCAGGGGGACCTGGGGCCTATCAGCCCCAGCATTTT
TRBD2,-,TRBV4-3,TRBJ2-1,CASSQERTRYNEQFF,TGCGCCAGCAGCCAAGAAAGGACTAGATACAATGAGCAGTTCTTC
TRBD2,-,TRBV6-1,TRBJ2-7,CASGRAVEQYF,TGTGCCAGCGGGAGGGCGGTCGAGCAGTACTTC
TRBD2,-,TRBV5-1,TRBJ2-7,CASSLGASGSSIPYEQYF,TGCGCCAGCAGCTTGGGGGCTAGCGGGAGCTCTATTCCCTACGAGCAGTACTTC
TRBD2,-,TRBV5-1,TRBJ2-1,CASSLTTSGGYNEQFF,TGCGCCAGCAGCTTAACGACTAGCGGGGGCTACAATGAGCAGTTCTTC
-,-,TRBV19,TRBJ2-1,CASSFRRGLSNEQFF,TGTGCCAGTAGTTTCCGTAGGGGTTTATCCAATGAGCAGTTCTTC
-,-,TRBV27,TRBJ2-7,CASSDRSYEQYF,TGTGCCAGCAGTGACAGATCCTACGAGCAGTACTTC
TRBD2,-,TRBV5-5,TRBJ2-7,CASSLPGGDEQYF,TGTGCCAGCAGCTTGCCGGGAGGGGACGAGCAGTACTTC
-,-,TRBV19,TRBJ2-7,CASSLRIRSSYEQYF,TGTGCCAGTAGTCTCCGGATCCGGAGCTCCTACGAGCAGTACTTC
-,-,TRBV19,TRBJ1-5,CASRQGGSQPQHF,TGTGCCAGTAGACAGGGTGGGAGTCAGCCCCAGCATTTT
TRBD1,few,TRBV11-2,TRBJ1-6,CASSLKDRGSAYNSPLHF,TGTGCCAGCAGCTTAAAGGACAGGGGGTCGGCCTATAATTCACCCCTCCACTTT
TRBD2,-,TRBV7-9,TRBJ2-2,CASSPSGLAGPGELFF,TGTGCCAGCAGCCCATCGGGACTAGCGGGGCCCGGGGAGCTGTTTTTT
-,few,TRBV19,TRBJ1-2,CATLGAPNYGYTF,TGTGCCACCCTGGGCGCCCCTAACTATGGCTACACCTTC
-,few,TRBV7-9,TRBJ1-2,CASSLIGGAVDGYTF,TGTGCCAGCAGCCTCATCGGGGGGGCAGTGGATGGCTACACCTTC
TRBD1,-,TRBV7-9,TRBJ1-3,CASSQQGGFRGNTIYF,TGTGCCAGCAGTCAACAGGGGGGATTTAGGGGAAACACCATATATTTT
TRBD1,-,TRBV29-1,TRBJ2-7,CSVTGGPSYEQYF,TGCAGCGTAACAGGGGGTCCCTCCTACGAGCAGTACTTC
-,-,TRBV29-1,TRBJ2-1,CSVEGGGLYNEQFF,TGCAGCGTTGAAGGTGGCGGGCTTTACAATGAGCAGTTCTTC
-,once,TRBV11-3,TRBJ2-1,CASSLGSEQFF,TGTGCCAGCAGCTTAGGTAGCGAGCAGTTCTTC
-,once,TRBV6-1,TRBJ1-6,CASRETLGNSPLHF,TGTGCCAGCAGAGAGACCCTGGGCAATTCACCCCTCCACTTT
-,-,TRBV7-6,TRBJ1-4,CASEGEKLFF,TGTGCCAGCGAGGGGGAGAAACTGTTTTTT
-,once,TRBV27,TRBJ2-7,CASSEGSIREQYF,TGTGCCAGCAGTGAGGGTTCCATACGTGAGCAGTACTTC
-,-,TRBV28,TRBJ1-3,CASSPPVYF,TGTGCCAGCAGCCCCCCGGTATATTTT
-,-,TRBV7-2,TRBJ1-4,CASSLASLGKLFF,TGTGCCAGCAGCTTAGCTTCCCTCGGAAAACTGTTTTTT